The rows below give T cell receptor beta chains drawn from one sample of a study of T cell responses to AZD1222 COVID-19 vaccine. The data were produced by immunoSEQ multiplex PCR, yet TCRdb's version contains in-frame clones alone and is incomplete. The sample carries approximately 200,000 clones, roughly 90% recorded once. The sequences come from peripheral blood, collected 28 days after the second AZD1222 dose. These receptor sequences come from an adult who received the AZD1222 COVID-19 vaccine. The conserved cysteine and the conserved F or W are not part of the CDR3 here.

>13|TRBV19|TRBJ2-1
ASSIAQGRYNEQF
>14|TRBV27|TRBJ2-2
ASSLSGGRDTGELF
>13|TRBV7-2|TRBJ1-1
ASSLGGYGRPEAF
>13|TRBV4-3|TRBJ1-4
ASSQDGGQMEKLF
>12|TRBV19|TRBJ2-3
ASSITSSSDTQY
>12|TRBV2|TRBJ1-3
ASSEDTAGNTIY
>11|TRBV10-3|TRBJ2-5
AISIRSQETQY
>14|TRBV30|TRBJ1-2
AWTPGGQGAVRGYT
>11|TRBV13|TRBJ2-7
ASTYPGTYEQY
>9|TRBV5-6|TRBJ2-3
ASSLAGGQY
>14|TRBV18|TRBJ2-2
ASSPGTGGLTGELF
>12|TRBV11-2|TRBJ2-2
ASSLTSNTGELF
>12|TRBV24-1|TRBJ2-2
ATRSRGNTGELF
>13|TRBV24-1|TRBJ1-5
ATSDLDRGNQPQH
>11|TRBV29-1|TRBJ1-4
SGSTGGNEKLF
>13|TRBV28|TRBJ1-1
ASSLFTPKNTEAF
>10|TRBV12-3/TRBV12-4|TRBJ1-5
ASSFQNQPQH
>13|TRBV7-6|TRBJ1-4
ASSLGTGLREKLF
>13|TRBV28|TRBJ1-5
ASTLGGISNQPQH
>14|TRBV5-4|TRBJ1-4
ASSLGDRSLNEKLF
>14|TRBV28|TRBJ2-3
ASSPRLAGALDTQY
>12|TRBV6-1|TRBJ1-1
ASGDSSFGTEAF
>13|TRBV6-2/TRBV6-3|TRBJ2-3
ASSPQGGITDTQY
>14|TRBV9|TRBJ2-2
ASAFGGQGWTGELF
>7|TRBV29-1|TRBJ1-2
SVEQGYT
>8|TRBV7-9|TRBJ2-1
ASSLAGTF
>14|TRBV6-5|TRBJ1-2
ASSYSSQGAPGGYT